This TCR beta chain originates from a study of cytomegalovirus exposure and HLA in healthy donors (dated 2017 in TCRdb). For the study in its entirety: An earlier analysis of roughly 630 of the donors reported approximately 300 Gb of sequence data and 117 million unique TCR beta sequences from roughly 180 million T cells. Roughly 300 gigabases of sequencing data and approximately 92 million unique TCR sequences made up an early release that covered 500 to 700 HLA-typed donors. Of the 398 genotyped donors, approximately 83% fell in the genetic ancestry cluster associated with self-reported Caucasian donors. The study aimed to test whether signatures of past pathogen exposure could be identified by cataloging public T cell receptors. The study used immunosequencing to profile the T cell repertoires of approximately 630 subjects and linked those repertoires to cytomegalovirus serostatus. Besides the first cohort of 500 to 700 subjects, a separate validation cohort made up of over 100 different subjects was used. To predict cytomegalovirus infection status, the study combined high-throughput TCR immunosequencing, statistical association of individual TCRs with disease status, and machine learning. To study patterns of TCR occurrence, a later analysis re-analyzed previously published TCR beta repertoires from 700 or so donors and added high-resolution HLA genotyping. In the later analysis, no new phenotypic data were used to find candidate immune exposures; instead, reliance was placed on TCR beta sequences and their occurrence across donors. In an earlier analysis of roughly 580 of the donors, high-throughput TCR beta sequencing was used to judge whether each TCR beta V gene segment behaved as functional or pseudogenic. Donor age, sex, ethnicity and CMV serostatus were collected together with the repertoire data. A later genetic analysis used genome-wide SNP genotypes for about 60% of the roughly 700 donors, treating that subset as a discovery cohort. Every discovery cohort repertoire had been produced on one sequencing platform. HLA typing covered class I and class II loci at four-digit resolution. Typing coverage varied by locus: about 620-630 donors for A, B, C, DRB1 and DQB1; roughly 510 for DQA1; 600 to 610 for DPA1; roughly 470 for DPB1. About five DR-DQ haplotypes were treated as single units for association and clustering because of strong linkage in the cohort. Among 300 to 500 genotyped donors of the cohort, an average of roughly 230,000 unique TCR beta nucleotide sequences was sequenced per donor, of which about 19% were non-productive.

In total, over 600 healthy bone marrow donors made up the cohort. Cohort members were all nominally healthy when sampled, although unrecorded immune exposures were likely present. The donor was CMV seronegative and belonged to the group of approximately 320 seronegative cohort members. Every donor gave a peripheral blood sample, and the peripheral blood mononuclear cells from that sample were used for TCR beta sequencing. The Qiagen DNeasy Blood Extraction Kit was used to extract genomic DNA from the blood cell samples. The library was built by means of the immunoSEQ multiplex PCR assay. The multiplex PCR relied on a mix of 60 forward primers for TCR Vbeta segments and 13 reverse primers for TCR Jbeta segments. The CDR3 region of rearranged TCR beta genes was amplified from genomic DNA with a multiplex PCR assay. Amplified TCR beta libraries were sequenced as 87-base-pair reads on the Illumina HiSeq System. On the authors' methods: A later analysis counted about 80 million unique TCR beta chains across the 650 to 700 repertoires, and around 12 million of these chains were shared by at least two donors. A nearest-neighbor algorithm error-corrected the raw reads and collapsed the reads into unique sequences, merging closely related sequences to remove PCR and sequencing errors. To assign V, D and J gene segments, CDR3 sequences were aligned to IMGT reference sequences. For a sequence to be retained, a match of at least six nucleotides was required to both a V gene segment and a J gene segment. A rearrangement counted as productive if the CDR3 had no stop codons and remained in frame with V and J, and every other rearrangement counted as non-productive. Following IMGT convention, CDR3 was defined as the stretch from the second conserved V-encoded cysteine to the conserved J-encoded phenylalanine. The earlier analysis of about 610 of the donors excluded any sequence lacking an unambiguous match to a single V gene segment. In an earlier analysis of more than 500 of the donors, a V segment was called functional when productive rearrangements were above 56.7%, and segregating when the standard deviation between donors exceeded 5%. To diagnose cytomegalovirus status from the catalog of TCR beta chain sequences, a statistical classification framework was built. V and J gene assignment, in a later analysis, came from comparing TCR nucleotide sequences with IMGT/GENE-DB human TR gene sequences. Using the TCRdist pipeline, a later analysis assigned CDR3 sequences along with most-parsimonious VDJ recombination scenarios. In a later analysis, each TCR beta chain was defined by its CDR3 amino acid sequence together with its V-gene family, and reads lacking a unique V-gene family were excluded. In a later analysis, approximately 640 highly shared, low-generation-probability nucleotide sequences were removed to address suspected cross-contamination and a sequencing artifact. In a later analysis, a clonal expansion index for each public chain was calculated from normalized within-repertoire ranks of inferred template counts. In a later analysis, generation probabilities were computed using a VDJ recombination model fitted to out-of-frame rearrangements, and the results were checked against IGoR. A later analysis scored TCR-TCR, TCR-HLA and TCR-CMV co-occurrence with hypergeometric tests, applying a repertoire-size bias correction to TCR pairs. In a later analysis, false discovery rates were estimated by permuting HLA or CMV assignments 20 times. In a later analysis, co-occurring TCRs were grouped using DBSCAN, with TCRdist sequence similarity added in when clustering inside HLA-allele-positive subsets. For co-occurrence clustering, repertoires with fewer than 30,000 or more than 120,000 public chains were excluded, along with four to six repertoires with anomalous nucleotide sharing. Held by TCRdb, this immuneACCESS table contains in-frame sequences only and omits some clones. Under half of the omission traces to an unresolved V gene where checked; the cause of the rest is unknown. V, J and clone size were drawn from that table, and D and trimming were deduced from the DNA. This sample is represented by 130,000 to 150,000 clones; nearly 80% of them were singletons. Of the sample, about 5% is held by the ten largest clones.

From cysteine to phenylalanine, the CDR3 is 15 amino acids long. This entry keeps only the CDR3 DNA: 45 bases, framed from base 1. Taken from the germline V gene, the CDR1 and CDR2 loops are SGDLS and YYNGEE. Between the V and J ends, shortened by 5 bases and 6 bases respectively, the junction contains 20 bases. What the research found in general, with its limitations: An association between a missense DCLRE1C variant and V-gene and J-gene trimming of TCR beta chains was found in a later genetic analysis and replicated in an independent cohort. While some public TCRs were present in many individuals, most TCR sequences turned up only very rarely across donors. Because counts were too low, about 18 rarely observed V segments, including chromosome 9 orphons, were left out of the earlier analysis of a few hundred of the donors. Correlated functional status among segregating V segments might be attributable to linkage disequilibrium, but an unknown experimental factor could not be ruled out. Presence/absence analyses assumed roughly uniform sequencing depth across donors, an assumption that may not hold. Because the 87-base-pair reads could not distinguish some IMGT-functional V segments, including TRBV6-2 and TRBV6-3, those segments were excluded. When HLA alleles, especially DR and DQ, strongly co-occurred, attributing TCR associations to individual alleles was difficult. The classifier was reported to diagnose cytomegalovirus status with high specificity and sensitivity in both the original and validation cohorts. Because some donors lacked HLA typing at each locus, the association tests relied only on the typed subset. This cohort had only TCR beta chains sequenced, and the lack of alpha or paired-chain data limited which features could be detected. A further reported finding was that TCR beta sequences accurately predicted the HLA-A and HLA-B alleles for most subjects in the first cohort. In a later genetic analysis, fewer N-insertions in productive TCRs were reported among donors in an Asian-associated ancestry cluster than the approximately 670-donor mean. According to the authors, the approach could potentially be generalized to other disease states and immunological phenotypes. Most CMV-associated TCR beta chains appeared to be HLA-restricted in a later analysis, and the HLA associations seemed to be driven largely by CMV exposure. A group of highly shared sequence variants was considered likely to be a technical artifact of the sequencing pipeline. In a later analysis, TCR association rates were found to vary across HLA loci, with the most associated TCRs seen for DRB1 alleles and the fewest for HLA-C alleles. At a false discovery rate of 0.05, a later analysis linked 16,951 TCR beta sequences to specific HLA alleles. The only immune exposure information available for the cohort was CMV serostatus. In a later analysis, several top co-occurrence clusters were reported to appear linked to parvovirus B19, influenza, CMV and Epstein-Barr virus. The study listed 150 to 200 TCR beta chains as associated with cytomegalovirus. A later analysis found that HLA-associated TCR beta chains were more clonally expanded and had lower generation probabilities than equally common non-associated chains. Three of the identified cytomegalovirus-associated TCR beta chains were confirmed in vitro to be specific for cytomegalovirus antigens. In an earlier analysis of some 640 of the donors, most TCR beta V segments were observed in productive rearrangements about 90% or about 30% of the time, broadly matching IMGT annotations.

Comment on this clone: Its binding antigen is unknown. Base qualities are missing; no much larger clone stands one base away.

The receptor's source is a male donor in good health and CMV-seronegative. This receptor chain uses TRBV9 and TRBJ1-2; the D gene assignment is ambiguous. The sample taken for sequencing was PBMCs. DNA sequence: TGTGCCAGCAGTAGGGCCAAGTTTGGGGAGGATGGCTACACCTTC. It is translated as CASSRAKFGEDGYTF.